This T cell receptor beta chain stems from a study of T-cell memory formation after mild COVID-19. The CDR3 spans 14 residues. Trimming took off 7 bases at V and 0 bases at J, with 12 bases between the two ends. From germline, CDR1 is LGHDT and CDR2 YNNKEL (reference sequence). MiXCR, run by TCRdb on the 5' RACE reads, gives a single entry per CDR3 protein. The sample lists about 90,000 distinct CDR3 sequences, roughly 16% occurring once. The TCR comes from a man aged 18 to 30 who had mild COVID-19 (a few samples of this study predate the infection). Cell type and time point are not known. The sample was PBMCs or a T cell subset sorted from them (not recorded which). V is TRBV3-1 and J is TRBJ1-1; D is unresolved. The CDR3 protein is CASNKPSMNTEAFF. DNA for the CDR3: TGTGCCAGCAACAAGCCTTCAATGAACACTGAAGCTTTCTTT.